The 10 T cell receptor beta chains below come from one sample, sequenced in a study of T-cell memory formation after mild COVID-19. TCRdb analysed the 5' RACE reads with MiXCR anew, one entry per CDR3 protein. In the table there are fewer than 650,000 distinct CDR3 sequences, about 22% of which are singletons. Sequenced: PBMCs or a T cell subset sorted from them (not recorded which). These receptor sequences come from an adult woman who had mild COVID-19 (a few samples of this study predate the infection). Cell type and time point are not known.

The chain is built from TRBV7-2 and TRBJ2-1; D is uncertain. Deletions cut 5 bases from V and 6 bases from J, with 11 bases between. CDR3 length: 13 residues. In germline, CDR1 is SGHTA, CDR2 FQGNSA. CDR3 DNA sequence: TGTGCCAGCAGCCCCAGCGTGGGCAATGAGCAGTTCTTC. Its translation is CASSPSVGNEQFF.

This clonotype has more than one count but fewer than ten. CDR3 amino acids: CASSHGQGRQKLFF. CDR3 bases: TGTGCCAGCAGTCATGGACAGGGGAGGCAAAAACTGTTTTTT. The gene calls are TRBV27 and TRBJ1-4; 9 nucleotides agree with TRBD1. This CDR3 comprises 14 residues. The V gene's germline CDR1 is MNHEY and CDR2 SMNVEV (reference sequence). Losses at the gene ends were 5 bases for V and 9 bases for J; bases not matched to a gene: 7.

This sequence joins TRBV20-1 and TRBJ1-5; 8 bases are shared with TRBD1. The V gene end was trimmed by 3 bases and the J gene end by 7 bases; junction bases not matched to a gene: 14. The CDR3 loop spans 16 amino acids. In germline, CDR1 is DFQATT, CDR2 SNEGSKA (reference sequence). In DNA form, the CDR3 reads TGCAGTGCTAGGCGGGACTTGACAGGGGCAGGGCAGCCCCAGCATTTT. Its protein is CSARRDLTGAGQPQHF.

The gene calls are TRBV7-9 and TRBJ2-1, with D possibly being TRBD1 or TRBD2 (5 bases each). This CDR3 is 15 amino acids long. Germline CDR1 SEHNR, CDR2 FQNEAQ (reference sequence). The V end lost 5 bases, the J end lost 6 bases, and 17 bases lay between the germline ends. The CDR3 nucleotides are TGTGCCAGCAGCAAGCCGGGACCCTCGACCAATGAGCAGTTCTTC. It encodes CASSKPGPSTNEQFF.

The chain employs TRBV12-3 or TRBV12-4 and TRBJ2-5, with 9 positions matching TRBD1. The V segment lost 7 bases and the J segment 4 bases; nucleotides outside the gene matches: 10. The CDR3 contains 15 residues. CDR3 coding DNA: TGTGCCAGCAACGACCTGAACAGGGGGCGAGAGACCCAGTACTTC. Protein sequence: CASNDLNRGRETQYF.

The chain uses TRBV20-1 and TRBJ1-5; a possible D gene is TRBD1 (6 bases). Germline assignment: CDR1 DFQATT and CDR2 SNEGSKA (reference sequence). This CDR3 is 16 amino acids long. V dropped 3 bases and J dropped 2 bases, with 17 bases sitting between them. Written as DNA, the CDR3 is TGCAGTGCTAGTGCAGGGGCCACAGGCGGCAATCAGCCCCAGCATTTT. Amino acid sequence: CSASAGATGGNQPQHF.

The sample holds a few counts of this clonotype. This sequence joins TRBV3-1 and TRBJ2-3; 9 nucleotides match TRBD2. The CDR3 length is 15 residues. Germline trimming cut 3 bases from V and 4 bases from J; bases unmatched to any gene: 5. Looked up from germline, CDR1 is LGHDT and CDR2 is YNNKEL (reference sequence). CDR3: CASSHIAGVSDTQYF. In DNA, the CDR3 is TGTGCCAGCAGCCATATAGCGGGAGTGTCAGATACGCAGTATTTT.

The chain is built from TRBV29-1 and TRBJ1-2, with 8 positions matching TRBD1. Germline V gene data show CDR1 as SQVTM and CDR2 as ANQGSEA. J was trimmed by 0 bases and V by 8 bases; bases with no gene match: 5. CDR3 length equals 13 residues. The CDR3 coding sequence is TGCAGCACAGGGACAGGATCTAACTATGGCTACACCTTC. Its translation: CSTGTGSNYGYTF.

The table lists this clonotype with a few counts. This sequence joins TRBV7-9 and TRBJ2-1; perhaps TRBD2 as D (6 bases). The V gene's germline CDR1 is SEHNR and CDR2 FQNEAQ (reference sequence). This CDR3 region has 14 residues. V lost 5 bases to trimming and J lost 4 bases, with 12 bases between them. The CDR3 is CASSAWRDYNEQFF. CDR3 DNA sequence: TGTGCCAGCAGCGCGTGGAGGGATTACAATGAGCAGTTCTTC.

This clonotype appeared a few times. The chain couples TRBV24-1 to TRBJ2-2; tentative D call: TRBD1 (5 bases). Trimming removed 3 bases at V and 4 bases at J, with 14 bases between. Germline-derived CDR1 and CDR2 are KGHDR and SFDVKD. This CDR3 region has 16 residues. The CDR3 DNA reads TGTGCCACCAGTGATACCCGACAGCATGGCACCGGGGAGCTGTTTTTT. It yields the protein CATSDTRQHGTGELFF.